This T cell receptor (beta chain) was sequenced for a study of cytomegalovirus exposure and HLA in healthy donors. With 4 bases clipped from V and 6 bases from J, the junction kept 6 bases outside the gene matches. The germline gives CDR1 SGHRS, CDR2 YFSETQ. CDR3 length: 14 amino acids. The study's findings and limits: There were some V segments, including TRBV6-2 and TRBV6-3, excluded as indistinguishable. In a later analysis, 15,000 to 20,000 TCR beta sequences were associated with HLA alleles at 0.05 false discovery rate.

This clone was seen a handful of times. Its target is unknown. The PCR contained 60 Vbeta and 13 Jbeta primers. Profiled with immunoSEQ multiplex PCR; TCRdb holds only in-frame clones, not every one. The table records about 150,000 clones, roughly 79% of them present only once. V usage is TRBV5-1 and J usage is TRBJ2-3, with TRBD1 matching over 9 bases. Sequencing was done on a sample of PBMCs. The sequence derives from a woman in her twenties or thirties in good health and CMV-seronegative. This CDR3 is CASSMGQGEDTQYF. The CDR3 DNA sequence: TGCGCCAGCAGCATGGGACAGGGTGAGGATACGCAGTATTTT. The whole variable domain, remainder taken from reference TRBV5-1 and TRBJ2-3, is KAGVTQTPRYLIKTRGQQVTLSCSPISGHRSVSWYQQTPGQGLQFLFEYFSETQRNKGNFPGRFSGRQFSNSRSEMNVSTLELGDSALYLCASSMGQGEDTQYFGPGTRLTVL.